One T cell receptor beta chain is described in this entry. Antigen unknown. The data were taken from a study of post-analysis software for immune sequencing data. Incorporated into the TCR beta cDNA libraries were unique molecular identifiers, which served to reduce PCR and sequencing biases. Using its own MiXCR run on the PCR reads, TCRdb lists one record per CDR3 protein. Here the sample spans 450,000 to 700,000 distinct CDR3 sequences, roughly 45% being singletons. Study-level findings and limits: Strong co-clustering by F measure was seen for same-batch samples.

Material for sequencing was blood. The clonotype was recovered from a girl aged 10 to 17 with multiple sclerosis.

The CDR3 loop reads CASVREAAPDTQYF. CDR3 DNA: TGCGCCAGCGTCCGGGAGGCGGCCCCAGATACGCAGTATTTT. V is TRBV5-1 and J is TRBJ2-3, with TRBD2 identical over 7 bases. CDR3 length: 14 residues. Germline-derived CDR1 and CDR2 are SGHRS and YFSETQ. V was pared by 7 bases and J by 4 bases, with 9 bases of the junction left unmatched.